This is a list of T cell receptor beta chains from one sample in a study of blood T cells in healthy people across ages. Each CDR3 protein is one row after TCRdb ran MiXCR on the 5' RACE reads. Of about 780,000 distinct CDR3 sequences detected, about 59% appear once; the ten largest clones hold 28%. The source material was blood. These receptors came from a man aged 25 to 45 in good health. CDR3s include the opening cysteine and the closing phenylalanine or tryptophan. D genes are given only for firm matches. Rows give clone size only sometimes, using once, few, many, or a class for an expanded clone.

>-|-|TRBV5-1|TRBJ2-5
TGCGCCAGCATGGGCGGAGAGACCCAGTACTTC
CASMGGETQYF
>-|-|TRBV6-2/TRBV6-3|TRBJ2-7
TGTGCCAGCAGTTACTCCCCCTCCTACGAGCAGTACTTC
CASSYSPSYEQYF
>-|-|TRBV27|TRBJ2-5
TGTGCCAGCAGTGGCCCCCGACAGATATGGGAGCAGTACTTC
CASSGPRQIWEQYF
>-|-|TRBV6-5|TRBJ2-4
TGTGCCAGCAGTTACGCGGGCAAAGCCAAAAACATTCAGTACTTC
CASSYAGKAKNIQYF
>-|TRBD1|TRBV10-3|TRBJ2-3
TGTGCCATCGGACGGGACAGGGGGGTCGATACGCAGTATTTT
CAIGRDRGVDTQYF
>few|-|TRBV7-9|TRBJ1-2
TGTGCCAGCAGGTCAGGTCTCGGGTATGGCTACACCTTC
CASRSGLGYGYTF
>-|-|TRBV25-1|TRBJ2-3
TGTGCCAGCAGTGAATTCGCGGGGCGCGACACAGATACGCAGTATTTT
CASSEFAGRDTDTQYF
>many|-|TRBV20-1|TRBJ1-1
TGCAGTGCTCTACGATTCACTGAAGCTTTCTTT
CSALRFTEAFF
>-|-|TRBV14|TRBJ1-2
TGTGCCAGCAGCCGGGAAACAGGGAGGATCTCAGTGGTTGGCTACACCTTC
CASSRETGRISVVGYTF
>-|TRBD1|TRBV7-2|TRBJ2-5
TGTGCCAGCAGCCGAGGACAGGGGCCGGGGACCCAGTACTTC
CASSRGQGPGTQYF
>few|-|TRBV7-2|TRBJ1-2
TGTGCCAGCAGCTTAGGGCTGATTGGCTACACCTTC
CASSLGLIGYTF
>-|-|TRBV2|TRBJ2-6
TGTGCCTGCAGCTTTCAGGGGTCCAACGTCCTGACTTTC
CACSFQGSNVLTF
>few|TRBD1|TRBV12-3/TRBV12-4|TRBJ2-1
TGTGCCAGCAGACAGACAGGGATCATTGATGAGCAGTTCTTC
CASRQTGIIDEQFF
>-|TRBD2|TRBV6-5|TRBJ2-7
TGTGCCAGCAGTTGGGGTTATCGGGGGGGCCTTTACGAGCAGTACTTC
CASSWGYRGGLYEQYF
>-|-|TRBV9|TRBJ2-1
TGTGCCAGCAGCGGGGTCCCCTACAATGAGCAGTTCTTC
CASSGVPYNEQFF
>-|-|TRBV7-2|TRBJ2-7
TGTGCCAGCAGCCCAAAGTACGAGCAGTACTTC
CASSPKYEQYF
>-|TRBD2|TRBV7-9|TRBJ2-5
TGTGCCAGCAGCCCCAGAGCGGGACGAGAGACCCAGTACTTC
CASSPRAGRETQYF
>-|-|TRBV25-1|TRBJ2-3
TGTGCCAGCAGTGAATGGGGCAGACTCAGCACAGATACGCAGTATTTT
CASSEWGRLSTDTQYF
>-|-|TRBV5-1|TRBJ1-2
TGCGCCAGCAGCCTGGGAGGGGGTACCGACGGCTACACCTTC
CASSLGGGTDGYTF
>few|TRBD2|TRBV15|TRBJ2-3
TGTGCCACCATAGCGGGGACCTCCACAGATACGCAGTATTTT
CATIAGTSTDTQYF
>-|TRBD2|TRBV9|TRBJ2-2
TGTGCCAGCAGTACTAGCGGGGGGGGGACCACCGGGGAGCTGTTTTTT
CASSTSGGGTTGELFF
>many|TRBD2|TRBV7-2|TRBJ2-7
TGTGCCAGCAGCTTAGATGCTAGCGGTGTTTACGAGCAGTACTTC
CASSLDASGVYEQYF
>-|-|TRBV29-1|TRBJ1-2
TGCAGCGTCGTAAGCACGGCGATCTATGGCTACACCTTC
CSVVSTAIYGYTF
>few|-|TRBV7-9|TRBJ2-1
TGTGCCAGCAGCTTAGACTACACGATAGTTTACAATGAGCAGTTCTTC
CASSLDYTIVYNEQFF
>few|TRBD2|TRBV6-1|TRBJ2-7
TGTGCCAGCAGTGACCAACTAGCGGCCTTCTACGAGCAGTACTTC
CASSDQLAAFYEQYF
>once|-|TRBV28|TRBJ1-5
TGTGCCAGTGAGGATTATAGCAATCAGCCCCAGCATTTT
CASEDYSNQPQHF
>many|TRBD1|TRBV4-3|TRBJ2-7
TGCGCCAGCAGCCAGCCGGGACAGGGATGGGAAGAGCAGTACTTC
CASSQPGQGWEEQYF
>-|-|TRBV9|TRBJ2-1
TGTGCCAGCAGCGATAGATGGAATGAGCAGTTCTTC
CASSDRWNEQFF
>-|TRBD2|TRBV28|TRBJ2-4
TGTGCCAGCAGTGGTTTAGCGGGGAGTGGGGCCGAAAACATTCAGTACTTC
CASSGLAGSGAENIQYF
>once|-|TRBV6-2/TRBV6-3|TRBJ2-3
TGTGCCAGCAGTAGACTAGACCAAATAGATACGCAGTATTTT
CASSRLDQIDTQYF
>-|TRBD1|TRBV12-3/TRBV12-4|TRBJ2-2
TGTGCCAGCACATCAGGGACAGGGGGCGAGGTAGTCACCGGGGAGCTGTTTTTT
CASTSGTGGEVVTGELFF
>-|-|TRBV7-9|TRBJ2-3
TGTGCCAGCAGCCCCGCAGACAGTACTTTCACAGATACGCAGTATTTT
CASSPADSTFTDTQYF
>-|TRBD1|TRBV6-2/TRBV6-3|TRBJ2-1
TGTGCCAGCAGTCGTATCCGGGACAGATACAATGAGCAGTTCTTC
CASSRIRDRYNEQFF
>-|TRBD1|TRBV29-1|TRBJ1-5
TGCAGCGTTGCGCCCGCCAGGACAGGGGGATCCAATCATGGCCAGCATTTT
CSVAPARTGGSNHGQHF
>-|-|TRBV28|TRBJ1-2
TGTGCCAGCAGATTCACCGGGACACTTAACTATGGCTACACCTTC
CASRFTGTLNYGYTF
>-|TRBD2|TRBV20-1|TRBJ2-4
TGCAGTGCTGCACTAGCGGGGGGGCTTCACATTCAGTACTTC
CSAALAGGLHIQYF
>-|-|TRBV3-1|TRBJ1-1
TGTGCCAGCAGCCAAGGAATCCATTACCCGGAAGCTTTCTTT
CASSQGIHYPEAFF
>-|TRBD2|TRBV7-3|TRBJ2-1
TGTGCCAGCAGCTTGGCCCCGCCCCGGGGACTAGCGGGGGGTGAGCAGTTCTTC
CASSLAPPRGLAGGEQFF
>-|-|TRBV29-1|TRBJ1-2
TGCAGCGTTGATACAGGTCAAGGGGTCTATGGCTACACCTTC
CSVDTGQGVYGYTF
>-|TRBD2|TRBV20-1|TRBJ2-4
TGCAGTGCTAGACCCGGGGGGAAGGAGCAGTACTTC
CSARPGGKEQYF
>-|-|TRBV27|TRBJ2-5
TGTGCCAGCAGTTCACGAATCCTGGGGGGAGAGACCCAGTACTTC
CASSSRILGGETQYF
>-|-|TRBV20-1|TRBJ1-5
TGCAGTGCGGCCAATAACTTGGACGGGGATCAGCCCCAGCATTTT
CSAANNLDGDQPQHF
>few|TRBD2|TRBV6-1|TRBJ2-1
TGTGCCAGCTCGCCAAGGGGACTAGGCGTTTACAATGAGCAGTTCTTC
CASSPRGLGVYNEQFF
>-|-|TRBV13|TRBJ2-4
TGTGCCAGCAGCTTAGTGTCCCTTCAAGCCAAAAACATTCAGTACTTC
CASSLVSLQAKNIQYF
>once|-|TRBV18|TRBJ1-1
TGTGCCAGCTCCGACTGGGGAGGGGTGGGCACTGAAGCTTTCTTT
CASSDWGGVGTEAFF
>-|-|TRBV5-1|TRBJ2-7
TGCGCCAGCAGCGTGACCGGGACTCACACCTACGAGCAGTACTTC
CASSVTGTHTYEQYF
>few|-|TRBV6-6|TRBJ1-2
TGTGCCAGCACGGGGGGCCGTCTATTTGGCTACACCTTC
CASTGGRLFGYTF